This T cell receptor beta chain was identified in a study of blood T cell repertoires in COVID-19. Study details: The United States, Italy and Spain provided the acute and convalescent COVID-19 samples.

This clone was detected only a few times. Sequencing used immunoSEQ multiplex PCR; TCRdb keeps in-frame clones, though not all of them. The sample lists roughly 160,000 clones, around 85% occurring once. Trimming took off 3 bases at V and 0 bases at J, with 5 bases between the two ends. The CDR3 spans 14 residues. Germline V gives CDR1 LGHDT, CDR2 YNNKEL (reference sequence). The specimen sequenced was peripheral blood. The chain couples TRBV3-1 (or the pseudogene TRBV3-2) to TRBJ1-4; a weak D match, TRBD1 (5 bases). This TCR was sampled from a man at least 80 years old with COVID-19, enrolled during active disease. The CDR3 region has the DNA TGTGCCAGCAGCCAGGGGCCAACTAATGAAAAACTGTTTTTT. Translated, it gives CASSQGPTNEKLFF.